These 15 T cell receptor beta chains were all obtained from the same sample, sequenced in a study of lymphopenia after photon versus proton radiotherapy. Assay used: immunoSEQ multiplex PCR; TCRdb lists only in-frame clones, some missing. The table lists about 18,000 clones, 92% of them singletons. The sample was peripheral blood, taken from a patient treated with photon-based radiotherapy. These receptors were collected from a woman aged 40 to 49 with cholangiocarcinoma.

This chain joins TRBV10-3 and TRBJ1-3; tentative D call: TRBD1 (5 bases). With 7 bases removed from V and 0 bases from J, the gap between germline ends came to 10 bases. CDR3 length: 14 residues. CDR1 is ENHRY and CDR2 is SYGVKD in the germline V gene. This chain's CDR3 is CAITEGSSGNTIYF. The CDR3, as DNA: TGTGCCATCACCGAGGGGTCCTCTGGAAACACCATATATTTT.

There are a few counts of this clone. The chain employs TRBV7-9 and TRBJ2-2; no firm D call. The CDR3 loop spans 14 amino acids. Germline assignment: CDR1 SEHNR and CDR2 FQNEAQ (reference sequence). Trimming shortened V by 5 bases and J by 4 bases, and 11 bases separated the two germline ends. In DNA form, the CDR3 reads TGTGCCAGCAGCCCGAGTTCCCTCACCGGGGAGCTGTTTTTT. Amino acid sequence: CASSPSSLTGELFF.

V usage is TRBV7-9 and J usage is TRBJ1-3; D perhaps matches TRBD1 (6 bases). CDR1 SEHNR and CDR2 FQNEAQ come from the germline V gene (reference sequence). Deletions cut 1 base from V and 0 bases from J, with 13 bases between. CDR3 size: 17 residues. The CDR3 protein is CASSLGDNLSSGNTIYF. The DNA for the CDR3 is TGTGCCAGCAGCTTAGGGGACAACCTATCCTCTGGAAACACCATATATTTT.

A few counts support this clone. This chain connects TRBV27 to TRBJ1-4; D unclear. The CDR3 loop spans 14 amino acids. Germline loops: CDR1 MNHEY, CDR2 SMNVEV (reference sequence). V was shortened by 5 bases and J by 10 bases, with 17 bases between the two germline ends. CDR3 protein: CASSSHLGGVKLFF. As DNA, the CDR3 is TGTGCCAGCAGTAGTCACCTGGGTGGTGTAAAACTGTTTTTT.

V usage is TRBV2 and J usage is TRBJ2-7, with a tentative D call TRBD2 (6 bases). This CDR3 spans 14 amino acids. V dropped 6 bases and J dropped 2 bases, with 14 bases sitting between them. In germline, CDR1 is SNHLY, CDR2 FYNNEI. DNA of the CDR3: TGTGCCAGCAGGGAGGGAACAGGACCCTACGAGCAGTACTTC. This translates into CASREGTGPYEQYF. Variable domain in full (rest from reference TRBV2 and TRBJ2-7): EPEVTQTPSHQVTQMGQEVILRCVPISNHLYFYWYRQILGQKVEFLVSFYNNEISEKSEIFDDQFSVERPDGSNFTLKIRSTKLEDSAMYFCASREGTGPYEQYFGPGTRLTVT.

The V and J genes are TRBV6-5 and TRBJ1-5, with D unclear. The CDR3 sequence is 13 residues long. CDR1 is MNHEY, CDR2 SVGAGI, per germline. V lost 5 bases and J 1 base, leaving 6 bases between the germline ends. In DNA form, the CDR3 reads TGTGCCAGCAGTCCTGACAGCAATCAGCCCCAGCATTTT. Residues: CASSPDSNQPQHF.

The gene calls are TRBV5-1 and TRBJ1-4; D possibly corresponds to TRBD1 (5 bases). CDR1 is SGHRS and CDR2 is YFSETQ in the germline V gene. This CDR3 region has 14 residues. The V gene lost 4 bases and the J gene lost 4 bases, with 11 bases spanning the gap. The chain's CDR3 is CASSPGRGNEKLFF. DNA of the CDR3: TGCGCCAGCAGCCCAGGGAGGGGTAATGAAAAACTGTTTTTT.

This chain links TRBV6-6 with TRBJ2-7, with D perhaps matching TRBD2 (6 bases). Germline V gives CDR1 MNHNY, CDR2 SVGAGI (reference sequence). V gave up 6 bases and J gave up 3 bases, with 21 bases separating them. The CDR3 has 16 amino acids. This CDR3 reads CASRFPRPGGFYEQYF. The CDR3, as DNA: TGTGCCAGCAGATTCCCCCGACCTGGGGGGTTCTACGAGCAGTACTTC.

The V call is TRBV2, the J call TRBJ2-7; 9 positions agree with TRBD2. The germline gives CDR1 SNHLY, CDR2 FYNNEI. The CDR3 is 17 residues long. V shed 3 bases and J 0 bases; nucleotides not matched to a gene: 9. CDR3 sequence: CASSDSAGGESSYEQYF. In nucleotides, the CDR3 is TGTGCCAGCAGTGATTCCGCGGGGGGGGAAAGCTCCTACGAGCAGTACTTC. The full variable domain, completed using reference TRBV2 and TRBJ2-7, is EPEVTQTPSHQVTQMGQEVILRCVPISNHLYFYWYRQILGQKVEFLVSFYNNEISEKSEIFDDQFSVERPDGSNFTLKIRSTKLEDSAMYFCASSDSAGGESSYEQYFGPGTRLTVT.

V gene TRBV6-1 combines with J gene TRBJ2-5; 16 positions match TRBD2. The CDR3 length is 16 residues. V lost 3 bases, J lost 4 bases, and 2 bases stayed unmatched. CDR1 and CDR2 (germline): MNHNS, SASEGT. The CDR3 sequence: CASSEGLAGGGETQYF. The DNA for the CDR3 is TGTGCCAGCAGTGAGGGACTAGCGGGAGGGGGAGAGACCCAGTACTTC.

The gene calls are TRBV7-3 and TRBJ1-3; no firm D call. CDR3 size: 14 residues. Germline-derived CDR1 and CDR2 are SGHTA and FQGTGA. The V end was cut by 2 bases, the J end by 4 bases, with 9 bases between. This CDR3 is CASSLWGAGNTIYF. In nucleotides, the CDR3 is TGTGCCAGCAGCTTATGGGGAGCAGGAAACACCATATATTTT.

Here the CDR3 DNA reads TGTGCCAGCAGTTTGCAGTGGCAGTCACCCTACGAGCAGTACTTC. This encodes CASSLQWQSPYEQYF. The gene calls are TRBV28 and TRBJ2-7; no definite D call. V was pared by 3 bases and J by 2 bases, with 14 bases between. CDR1 and CDR2 (germline): MDHEN, SYDVKM. The CDR3 has 15 amino acids. The whole variable domain, remainder taken from reference TRBV28 and TRBJ2-7, is DVKVTQSSRYLVKRTGEKVFLECVQDMDHENMFWYRQDPGLGLRLIYFSYDVKMKEKGDIPEGYSVSREKKERFSLILESASTNQTSMYLCASSLQWQSPYEQYFGPGTRLTVT.

This clone was found once. The chain employs TRBV13 and TRBJ2-3, with D possibly matching TRBD1 (6 bases). V lost 3 bases and J lost 5, with 21 bases in between. The germline V gene encodes CDR1 PRHDT and CDR2 FYEKMQ (reference sequence). This CDR3 is 17 amino acids long. This CDR3 reads CASSFWMGARRKDTQYF. CDR3 in DNA: TGTGCCAGCAGCTTTTGGATGGGGGCGCGTCGGAAAGATACGCAGTATTTT. The full variable domain, its missing parts supplied by reference TRBV13 and TRBJ2-3, is AAGVIQSPRHLIKEKRETATLKCYPIPRHDTVYWYQQGPGQDPQFLISFYEKMQSDKGSIPDRFSAQQFSDYHSELNMSSLELGDSALYFCASSFWMGARRKDTQYFGPGTRLTVL.

The genes are TRBV29-1 and TRBJ2-2; 11 bases are shared with TRBD1. This CDR3 comprises 15 residues. V lost 6 bases and J lost 4; bases outside the gene matches: 7. CDR1 and CDR2 from the germline V gene are SQVTM and ANQGSEA. The CDR3 DNA is TGCAGCGTCGGAATAGGGACAGGGGGCACCGGGGAGCTGTTTTTT. This translates into CSVGIGTGGTGELFF.

The rearrangement uses TRBV28 and TRBJ1-5; no definite D call. The V end was cut by 5 bases, the J end by 5 bases, with 10 bases between. Germline V gene data show CDR1 as MDHEN and CDR2 as SYDVKM. The CDR3 totals 13 residues. The DNA of the CDR3 is TGTGCCAGCAGTCCAGAATGGGATCAGCCCCAGCATTTT. It encodes CASSPEWDQPQHF.